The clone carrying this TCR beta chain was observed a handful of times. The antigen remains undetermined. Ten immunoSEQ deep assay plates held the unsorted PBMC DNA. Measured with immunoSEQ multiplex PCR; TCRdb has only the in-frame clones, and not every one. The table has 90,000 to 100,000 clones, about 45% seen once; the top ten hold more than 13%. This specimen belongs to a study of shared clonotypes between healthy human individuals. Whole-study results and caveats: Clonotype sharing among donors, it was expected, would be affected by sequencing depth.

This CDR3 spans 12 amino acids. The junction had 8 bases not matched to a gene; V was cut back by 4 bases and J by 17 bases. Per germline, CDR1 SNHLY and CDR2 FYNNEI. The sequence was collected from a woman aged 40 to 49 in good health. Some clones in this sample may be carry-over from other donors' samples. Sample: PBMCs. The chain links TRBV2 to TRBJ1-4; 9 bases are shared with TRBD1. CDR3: CASSAQGAAPFF. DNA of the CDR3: TGTGCCAGCAGTGCACAGGGGGCTGCGCCATTTTTT.